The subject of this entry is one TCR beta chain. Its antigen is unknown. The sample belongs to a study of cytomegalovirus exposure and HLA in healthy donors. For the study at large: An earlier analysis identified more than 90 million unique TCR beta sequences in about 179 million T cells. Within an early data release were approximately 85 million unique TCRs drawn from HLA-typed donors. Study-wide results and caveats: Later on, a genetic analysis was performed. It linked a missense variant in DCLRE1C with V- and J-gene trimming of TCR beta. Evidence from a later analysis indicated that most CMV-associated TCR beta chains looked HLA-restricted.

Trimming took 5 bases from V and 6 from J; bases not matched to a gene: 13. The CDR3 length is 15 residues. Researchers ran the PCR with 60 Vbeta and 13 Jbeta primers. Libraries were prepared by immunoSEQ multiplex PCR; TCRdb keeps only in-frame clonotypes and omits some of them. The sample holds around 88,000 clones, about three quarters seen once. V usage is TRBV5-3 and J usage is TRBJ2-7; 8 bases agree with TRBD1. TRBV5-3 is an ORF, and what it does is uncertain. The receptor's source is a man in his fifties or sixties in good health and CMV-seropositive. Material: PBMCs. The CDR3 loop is CARRRTGPNYGEQYF. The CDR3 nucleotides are TGTGCCAGAAGGCGGACAGGGCCCAATTATGGCGAGCAGTACTTC.